A selection of T cell receptor beta chains follows, all from one sample in a study of T cell repertoires in cytomegalovirus infection. TCRdb fed the reads into MiXCR, producing one record per CDR3 protein. The top ten hold about 4.5% of the sample, which has approximately 320,000 distinct CDR3 sequences, roughly 9.5% seen once. Sequenced: PBMCs. The receptors come from a human donor in good health (CMV status not recorded). Some clones in this sample may be carry-over from other donors' samples. CDR3s include the opening cysteine and the closing phenylalanine or tryptophan. D genes are given only for firm matches. Rows may omit the clone size; those that give it use once, few, many or a size class.

d_gene	v_gene	abundance	j_gene	CDR3nt	CDR3aa
NA	TRBV11-3	few	TRBJ2-3	TGTGCCAGCAGCTTAAGAGGTTCAGATACGCAGTATTTT	CASSLRGSDTQYF
NA	TRBV7-8	NA	TRBJ1-2	TGTGCCAGCAGCCCCCTGGTGGTGGACAGTAGCGCCTATGGCTACACCTTC	CASSPLVVDSSAYGYTF
NA	TRBV18	NA	TRBJ2-7	TGTGCCAGCTCACCACCTAGGGTATGGGGCACCTACGAGCAGTACTTC	CASSPPRVWGTYEQYF
TRBD2	TRBV29-1	many	TRBJ2-1	TGCAGCGGGGGACTAGCGGGGGGGCACGAGCAGTTCTTC	CSGGLAGGHEQFF
NA	TRBV2	many	TRBJ2-1	TGTGCCAGCAGTGGGGGGGGCAGGGGTTACAATGAGCAGTTCTTC	CASSGGGRGYNEQFF
TRBD1	TRBV4-3	few	TRBJ2-7	TGCGCCAGCAGCCAAGATTGGACAGGGCTGCCCGAGCAGTACTTC	CASSQDWTGLPEQYF
TRBD2	TRBV4-1	few	TRBJ2-3	TGCGCCAGCAGCCAAGAGAGCGGGGTCCGCACAGATACGCAGTATTTT	CASSQESGVRTDTQYF
NA	TRBV6-1	many	TRBJ1-5	TGTGCCAGCAGTTCGGACAGCAGCAATCAGCCCCAGCATTTT	CASSSDSSNQPQHF
TRBD2	TRBV7-7	NA	TRBJ2-5	TGTGCCAGCAGCTTAGGGGTTGGAGCGGGGGGTCAGGAGACCCAGTACTTC	CASSLGVGAGGQETQYF
NA	TRBV6-5	many	TRBJ2-7	TGTGCCAGCAGTTCCTTGAGGGAGCAGTACTTC	CASSSLREQYF
TRBD1	TRBV29-1	NA	TRBJ2-1	TGCAGCGTTGAAGGACAGGGTGAACCCCACTCCTACAATGAGCAGTTCTTC	CSVEGQGEPHSYNEQFF
NA	TRBV20-1	few	TRBJ2-1	TGCAGTGCCATCCTTACGAAACACCCCGACAATGAGCAGTTCTTC	CSAILTKHPDNEQFF
NA	TRBV5-4	few	TRBJ2-7	TGTGCCAGCAGCCGGGTGGGGCGGAAATCCTACGAGCAGTACTTC	CASSRVGRKSYEQYF
TRBD1	TRBV20-1	NA	TRBJ1-4	TGCAGTGCTAGAAACGACCAGGGGGCCCGAGAAAAACTGTTTTTT	CSARNDQGAREKLFF
NA	TRBV7-6	many	TRBJ1-3	TGTGCCAGCAGCTTAGCGCTAAGAGGCTTTGGAAACACCATATATTTT	CASSLALRGFGNTIYF
NA	TRBV7-6	many	TRBJ2-7	TGTGCCAGCAGCTCCCAACAGAGGCCCGAGCAGTACTTC	CASSSQQRPEQYF
NA	TRBV7-2	many	TRBJ2-1	TGTGCCAGCAGCTTGGAGCGCCCTAATGAGCAGTTCTTC	CASSLERPNEQFF
TRBD1	TRBV12-3/TRBV12-4	many	TRBJ1-5	TGTGCCAGCAGCCCCCCACAGGGGAGGAGCAATCAGCCCCAGCATTTT	CASSPPQGRSNQPQHF
NA	TRBV12-3/TRBV12-4	NA	TRBJ2-3	TGTGCCAGCAGTTTAAGAGTGGGGGGAGCAGATACGCAGTATTTT	CASSLRVGGADTQYF
NA	TRBV30	NA	TRBJ2-2	TGTGCCTGGAACGGTTGGGGCGGGACGAACACCGGGGAGCTGTTTTTT	CAWNGWGGTNTGELFF
NA	TRBV11-2	few	TRBJ2-1	TGTGCCAGCAGCCCCGGGCTAGCGCAATACAATGAGCAGTTCTTC	CASSPGLAQYNEQFF
NA	TRBV19	few	TRBJ1-5	TGTGCCAGTAGTACTGGCAGGGGTCAGCCCCAGCATTTT	CASSTGRGQPQHF
TRBD1	TRBV30	many	TRBJ1-1	TGTGCCTGGGCGACAGGGCGCGACACTGAAGCTTTCTTT	CAWATGRDTEAFF
NA	TRBV4-3	few	TRBJ1-4	TGCGCCAGCAGCCAAGATTCGGACGGAATTAATGAAAAACTGTTTTTT	CASSQDSDGINEKLFF
TRBD1	TRBV2	few	TRBJ2-7	TGTGCCAGCAGTGGGACAGGGAAAGGCTACGAGCAGTACTTC	CASSGTGKGYEQYF
NA	TRBV29-1	NA	TRBJ2-3	TGCAGCGTTGAAGATCTTATAGGACAGCAAACGCAGTATTTT	CSVEDLIGQQTQYF
NA	TRBV2	few	TRBJ1-1	TGTGCCAGCCAGGGATATATGAACACTGAAGCTTTCTTT	CASQGYMNTEAFF